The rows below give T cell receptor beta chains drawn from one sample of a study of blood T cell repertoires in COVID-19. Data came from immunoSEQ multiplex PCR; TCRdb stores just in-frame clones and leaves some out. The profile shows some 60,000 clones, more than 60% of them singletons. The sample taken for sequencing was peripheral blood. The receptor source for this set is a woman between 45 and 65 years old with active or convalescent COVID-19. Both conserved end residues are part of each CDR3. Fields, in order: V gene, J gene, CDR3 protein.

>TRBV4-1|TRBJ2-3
CASSQDGGGLDTQYF
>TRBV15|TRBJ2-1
CATSPGASGRNRQFF
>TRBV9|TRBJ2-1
CASRPSGGEQFF
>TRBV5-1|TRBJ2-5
CASSLTSGGVETQYF
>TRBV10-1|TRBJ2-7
CASSGTGHEQYF
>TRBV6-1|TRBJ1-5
CASSELGRSGNQPQHF
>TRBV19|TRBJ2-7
CASSTGITYEQYF
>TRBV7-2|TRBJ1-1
CASSQTGAGTEAFF
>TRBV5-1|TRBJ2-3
CASSLVGQGTDTQYF
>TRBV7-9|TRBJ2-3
CASSRLTDTQYF
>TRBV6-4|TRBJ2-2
CASSEQDTGELFF
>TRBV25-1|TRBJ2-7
CASSEYNSGRTYEQYF
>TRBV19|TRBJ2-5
CASSPRTGKLLETQYF
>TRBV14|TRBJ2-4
CASSRDGQPTGDIQYF
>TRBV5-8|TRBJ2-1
CASSLAKGTSSYNEQFF
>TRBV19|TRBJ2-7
CASSRGDGRQYEQYF
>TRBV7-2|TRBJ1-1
CASSLGQAVTEAFF
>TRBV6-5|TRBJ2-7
CASSYEPGGLEQYF
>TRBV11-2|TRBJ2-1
CASSLERGQGVSEQFF
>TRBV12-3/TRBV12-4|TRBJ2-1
CASRPDRPNEQFF
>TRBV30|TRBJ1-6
CAWAGQNNSPLHF
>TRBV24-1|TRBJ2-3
CATKDRLTDTQYF
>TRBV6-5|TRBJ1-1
CASSRQAQNTEAFF
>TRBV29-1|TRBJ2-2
CSARDRGKNTGELFF
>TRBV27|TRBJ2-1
CASSMGLAGVDNEQFF
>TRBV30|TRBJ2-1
CAWGVDGNSNEQFF
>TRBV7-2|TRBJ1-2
CASSPPGQGGGYTF
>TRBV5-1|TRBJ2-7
CASSPAGGFYEQYF